Sequencing of this T cell receptor beta chain was carried out in a study of blood T cell repertoires in COVID-19. Across the whole study: COVID-19 samples, acute and convalescent, were from the United States, Italy and Spain. T cells, B-cell-depleted T cells, or PBMCs supplied cDNA or gDNA.

Authors' data handling: By means of reference gene primer amplification, nucleated cell counts were estimated. TCRdb's copy holds only in-frame clones and misses some; the assay was immunoSEQ multiplex PCR. The V and J calls and clone size were taken over from that table, and D and trimming were inferred from the DNA. This table has approximately 140,000 clones, more than 70% appearing once. V lost 5 bases to trimming and J lost 7 bases; unmatched junction nucleotides: 4. CDR1 is MNHEY, CDR2 SVGAGI, per germline. The CDR3 sequence is 13 residues long. The chain employs TRBV6-5 and TRBJ2-2; 7 nucleotides match TRBD1. The material sequenced was peripheral blood. This receptor was taken from a human donor in a cohort sampled during active COVID-19. The CDR3 DNA is TGTGCCAGCAGTAGACAGGGCGTCGGGGAGCTGTTTTTT. This codes for CASSRQGVGELFF.